These 12 T cell receptor beta chains came from one sample sequenced in a study of T cells expressing NK-cell markers (dated by TCRdb to 2019 to 2021). Library prep was done by 5' RACE. Sequencing took place on an Illumina HiSeq 2000. TCRdb reanalyzed the reads, keeping one entry per CDR3 protein sequence and omitting DNA. The table kept for this sample lists approximately 550,000 distinct CDR3 sequences. The top ten clones comprise under 4.5% of the sample. The sequencing sample was made of blood T cells: a sorted CD56 or NKG2C T cell subset, CD4+ or CD8+ T cells, or bulk PBMC T cells (not recorded which). These receptors all come from a man aged 18 to 35 in good health. Donor details come from another sample of the same person, matched by shared clones.

J is TRBJ2-2 and V is TRBV5-1; TCRdb designates TRBD1, a call that cannot be tested without DNA. The length of the CDR3 is 16 residues. Germline V gives CDR1 SGHRS, CDR2 YFSETQ. The CDR3 loop is CASSSFLGADTGELFF.

This chain links TRBV20-1 with TRBJ2-1; checking the TCRdb D call of TRBD2 is not possible without DNA. CDR3 size: 16 residues. CDR1 is DFQATT and CDR2 is SNEGSKA in the germline V gene (reference sequence). The CDR3 is CSARDSGRGPSNEQFF.

The rearrangement joins TRBV19 to TRBJ2-1; TCRdb returns TRBD2, unconfirmable since there is no DNA. Germline CDR1 is LNHDA and CDR2 is SQIVND (reference sequence). The CDR3 has 16 residues. CDR3 residues: CASRSLGTSGRSEQFF. The whole variable domain, remainder taken from reference TRBV19 and TRBJ2-1, is DGGITQSPKYLFRKEGQNVTLSCEQNLNHDAMYWYRQDPGQGLRLIYYSQIVNDFQKGDIAEGYSVSREKKESFPLTVTSAQKNPTAFYLCASRSLGTSGRSEQFFGPGTRLTVL.

The rearrangement links TRBV28 to TRBJ1-5; the D call from TCRdb, TRBD1, cannot be confirmed without DNA. Per the germline V gene, CDR1 is MDHEN and CDR2 is SYDVKM. This CDR3 region has 14 residues. The CDR3 is CASSTTGLGQPQHF.

The chain joins TRBV30 to TRBJ2-2; the D call from TCRdb, TRBD1, cannot be confirmed without DNA. Germline V gives CDR1 GTSNPN, CDR2 SVGIG (reference sequence). The CDR3 contains 14 residues. The CDR3 spells CAWSVTGPTGELFF.

J is TRBJ2-3 and V is TRBV12-3 or TRBV12-4; TCRdb reports TRBD2, a call that lacks DNA to check it against. The CDR3 spans 17 residues. The CDR3 loop reads CASSRLAGGLSTDTQYF.

The chain joins TRBV7-6 to TRBJ2-1; TCRdb names TRBD1, which stays unverified in the absence of DNA. This CDR3 comprises 14 residues. CDR1 is SGHVS and CDR2 is FNYEAQ in the germline V gene. CDR3 sequence reads: CASSSREAGNEQFF.

This rearrangement joins TRBV4-2 to TRBJ1-2. This CDR3 has 17 residues. The V gene's germline CDR1 is LGHNA and CDR2 YNFKEQ. This chain's CDR3 is CASSQDSLDRGSDGYTF.

The chain couples TRBV3-1 to TRBJ1-5; absent DNA, TCRdb's TRBD1 call cannot be checked. This CDR3 contains 14 residues. The germline CDR1 and CDR2 sequences are LGHDT and YNNKEL (reference sequence). CDR3 sequence reads: CASSSDSSNGPQHF.

The chain combines TRBV14 with TRBJ2-1; there is no DNA to check the TCRdb D call of TRBD1. Germline CDR1 and CDR2: SGHDN and FVKESK. This CDR3 is 14 amino acids long. The CDR3 loop reads CASSQDLLSPGQFF.

The chain combines TRBV5-1 with TRBJ2-3; TCRdb lists TRBD2, though no DNA is available to test this call. Germline V gives CDR1 SGHRS, CDR2 YFSETQ. The CDR3 totals 11 residues. CDR3 region: CASWAADTQYF.

This chain connects TRBV9 to TRBJ2-1; without DNA, the TCRdb call of TRBD1 cannot be checked. Germline V CDR1 and CDR2: SGDLS, YYNGEE. The length of the CDR3 is 15 residues. CDR3 sequence reads: CASSVAGGRYYEQFF.